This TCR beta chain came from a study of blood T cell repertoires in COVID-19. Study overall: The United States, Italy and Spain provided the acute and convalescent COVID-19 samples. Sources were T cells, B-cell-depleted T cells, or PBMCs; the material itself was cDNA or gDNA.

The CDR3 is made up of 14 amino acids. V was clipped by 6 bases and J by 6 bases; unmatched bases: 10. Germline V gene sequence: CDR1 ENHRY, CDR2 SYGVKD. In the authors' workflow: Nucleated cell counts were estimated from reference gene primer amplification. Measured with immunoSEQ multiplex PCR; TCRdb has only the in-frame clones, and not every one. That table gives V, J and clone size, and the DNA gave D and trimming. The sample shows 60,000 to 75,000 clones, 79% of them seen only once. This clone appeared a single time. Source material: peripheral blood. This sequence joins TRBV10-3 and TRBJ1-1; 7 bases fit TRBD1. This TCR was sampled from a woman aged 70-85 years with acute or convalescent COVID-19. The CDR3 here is CAISQTGPTSEAFF. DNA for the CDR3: TGTGCCATCAGCCAGACAGGGCCTACGTCTGAAGCTTTCTTT.